Below, one T cell receptor beta chain is given with its context. The CDR3 contains 15 residues. Germline CDR1 reads MRHNA; CDR2 reads SNTAGT. The data derive from a study of T cells expressing NK-cell markers. TCR beta libraries carry UMIs added by 5'RACE template switching. One entry per CDR3 protein, without DNA, is what TCRdb gives after re-calling the 5' RACE reads. The sample spans about 110,000 distinct CDR3 sequences; the ten largest clones claim less than 20%. The chain links TRBV6-4 to TRBJ2-1; without DNA, the TCRdb call of TRBD1 cannot be checked. Material for sequencing was blood T cells: a sorted CD56 or NKG2C T cell subset, CD4+ or CD8+ T cells, or bulk PBMC T cells (not recorded which). This sequence was found in a woman aged 18 to 75 in good health. This CDR3 reads CASSKGGSSYNEQFF.